The T cell receptor beta chain described here comes from a study of T cells in tuberculosis. Study-level background: Sequenced TCRs come from CD1B-GMM tetramer-binding T cells.

Sequencing used immunoSEQ multiplex PCR; TCRdb keeps in-frame clones, though not all of them. Counted here are tens of thousands of clones, about 95% occurring once; the ten biggest clones make up less than 9.5%. This clone was observed once. The CDR3 has 15 amino acids. CDR1 is MNHEY and CDR2 is SMNVEV in the germline V gene (reference sequence). The germline V and J ends were trimmed by 4 bases and 2 bases, with 15 bases remaining between them. Each clinical donor contributed on average approximately 90,000 T cells from unsorted cryopreserved PBMC. The V gene is TRBV27, the J gene TRBJ2-7; D possibly corresponds to TRBD1 (6 bases). This clonotype originated in a donor between 10 and 29 years old with latent tuberculosis or without tuberculosis infection. The material sequenced was PBMCs. The CDR3 reads CASSSRGILTYEQYF. The CDR3 DNA is TGTGCCAGCAGTTCGAGGGGGATTCTAACCTACGAGCAGTACTTC.